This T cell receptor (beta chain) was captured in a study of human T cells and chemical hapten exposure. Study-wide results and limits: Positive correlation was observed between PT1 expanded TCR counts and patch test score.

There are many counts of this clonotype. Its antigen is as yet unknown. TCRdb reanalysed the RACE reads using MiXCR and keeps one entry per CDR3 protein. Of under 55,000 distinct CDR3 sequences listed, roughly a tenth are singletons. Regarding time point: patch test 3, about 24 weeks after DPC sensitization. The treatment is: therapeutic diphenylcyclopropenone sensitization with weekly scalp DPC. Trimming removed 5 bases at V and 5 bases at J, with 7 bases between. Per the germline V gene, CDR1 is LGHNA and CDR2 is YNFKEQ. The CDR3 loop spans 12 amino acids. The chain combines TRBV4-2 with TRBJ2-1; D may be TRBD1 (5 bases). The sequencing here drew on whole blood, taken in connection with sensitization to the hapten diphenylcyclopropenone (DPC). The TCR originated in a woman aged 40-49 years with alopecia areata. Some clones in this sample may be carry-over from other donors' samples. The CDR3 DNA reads TGTGCCAGCAGCACAGGTAACAATGAGCAGTTCTTC. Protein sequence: CASSTGNNEQFF.